This passage covers 7 T cell receptor beta chains from one sample sequenced in a study of blood T cell repertoires in COVID-19. Data came from immunoSEQ multiplex PCR; TCRdb stores just in-frame clones and leaves some out. The table has over 150,000 clones, about four fifths seen once. Sequencing used peripheral blood. Source of these receptors: a woman of 80 years or more with COVID-19, enrolled during active disease.

This chain connects TRBV29-1 to TRBJ2-7; 9 nucleotides agree with TRBD1. CDR1 is SQVTM and CDR2 is ANQGSEA in the germline V gene. The CDR3 contains 14 residues. V shed 6 bases and J 0 bases; nucleotides not matched to a gene: 6. The CDR3 sequence is CSVAGTGNSYEQYF. For the CDR3, the DNA is TGCAGCGTCGCCGGGACAGGGAACTCCTACGAGCAGTACTTC.

The chain has TRBV7-2 and TRBJ2-3; a weak D match, TRBD2 (7 bases). Germline V gene lookup returns CDR1 SGHTA and CDR2 FQGNSA. The CDR3 is 16 amino acids. Trimming stripped 2 bases from V and 2 bases from J, with 14 bases between. Here the CDR3 reads CASSLQAGATTDTQYF. In DNA, the CDR3 is TGTGCCAGCAGCTTACAGGCGGGGGCTACCACAGATACGCAGTATTTT.

The chain recombines TRBV10-1 with TRBJ1-5; D uncertain. This CDR3 has 18 amino acids. Per germline, CDR1 WNHNN and CDR2 SYGVQD (reference sequence). V was cut by 0 bases and J by 2 bases, with 17 bases left in between. The CDR3 protein is CASSESPPSPEGNQPQHF. The CDR3 coding sequence is TGCGCCAGCAGTGAGTCGCCTCCTTCCCCCGAGGGCAATCAGCCCCAGCATTTT.

V is TRBV28 and J is TRBJ2-7; 7 bases match TRBD2. The germline V gene encodes CDR1 MDHEN and CDR2 SYDVKM. The CDR3 spans 13 residues. Trimming cost V 3 bases and J 7 bases; bases outside gene matches: 6. CDR3 DNA sequence: TGTGCCAGCAGTTTTGGGGCGGGAGTGGAGCAGTACTTC. Protein: CASSFGAGVEQYF.

The J gene is TRBJ2-3, the V gene TRBV7-9; 7 nucleotides align to TRBD2. CDR1 is SEHNR and CDR2 is FQNEAQ in the germline V gene (reference sequence). The CDR3 contains 14 residues. Trimming took 3 bases from V and 6 from J; bases not matched to a gene: 6. The CDR3 region has the DNA TGTGCCAGCAGCTTTTCGAGACTAGCTGATACGCAGTATTTT. As protein: CASSFSRLADTQYF.

This clone was detected a few times. The chain links TRBV10-3 to TRBJ2-1; 7 bases align to TRBD2. Germline lookup yields CDR1 ENHRY and CDR2 SYGVKD. The CDR3 contains 12 residues. V shed 9 bases and J 4 bases; nucleotides not matched to a gene: 3. The CDR3 coding sequence is TGTGCCATATTGGGACTATACAATGAGCAGTTCTTC. It specifies CAILGLYNEQFF.

This clone has just one count. The chain joins TRBV12-3 or TRBV12-4 to TRBJ2-1; D gene ambiguous. Trimming stripped 3 bases from V and 6 bases from J, with 6 bases between. The CDR3 runs to 12 residues. The CDR3 reads CASSLSVNEQFF. As DNA, the CDR3 is TGTGCCAGCAGTTTGTCGGTCAATGAGCAGTTCTTC.